The rows below give T cell receptor beta chains drawn from one sample of a study of CD8+ T cells in alopecia areata. Sequenced by immunoSEQ multiplex PCR; TCRdb stores in-frame clones only, minus some. The profile shows approximately 210,000 clones, around three fifths of them singletons. The sample in question was CD4+ T cells sorted from blood, obtained between weeks 49 and 50, from a patient treated with tofacitinib. The receptors derive from a human donor with alopecia areata. Both conserved end residues are part of each CDR3. The D gene is left open where the match is weak. Some rows have no size entry. The others give once, few or many, or a class for an expanded clone.

.	few	TRBJ2-1	TRBV28	CASSPPGAWVVNEQFF	TGTGCCAGCAGTCCCCCCGGGGCCTGGGTAGTGAATGAGCAGTTCTTC
.	.	TRBJ2-5	TRBV5-1	CASSGGLGETQYF	TGCGCCAGTTCCGGGGGCCTTGGGGAGACCCAGTACTTC
TRBD1	.	TRBJ1-5	TRBV29-1	CSVGDREYQPQHF	TGCAGCGTAGGGGACAGGGAATATCAGCCCCAGCATTTT
.	.	TRBJ2-6	TRBV7-2	CATVTHSGANVLTF	TGTGCCACCGTGACACACTCTGGGGCCAACGTCCTGACTTTC
.	.	TRBJ2-7	TRBV19	CASSPGGGIGYEQYF	TGTGCCAGTAGTCCGGGCGGAGGAATCGGCTACGAGCAGTACTTC
.	.	TRBJ2-1	TRBV11-3	CASSLVGGEQFF	TGTGCCAGCAGCTTAGTCGGCGGGGAGCAGTTCTTC
.	.	TRBJ1-5	TRBV7-2	CASSLPNQPQHF	TGTGCCAGCAGCTTACCGAATCAGCCCCAGCATTTT
TRBD1	.	TRBJ1-4	TRBV30	CAWSTGQNNEKLFF	TGTGCCTGGAGTACGGGACAGAATAATGAAAAACTGTTTTTT
.	.	TRBJ1-1	TRBV30	CAWSPGVNTEAFF	TGTGCCTGGAGTCCGGGGGTGAACACTGAAGCTTTCTTT
TRBD1	.	TRBJ2-7	TRBV27	CASTTTQGKYEQYF	TGTGCCAGCACCACGACACAGGGGAAATACGAGCAGTACTTC
TRBD1	.	TRBJ2-2	TRBV30	CAWSKGADTGELFF	TGTGCCTGGAGTAAGGGGGCCGACACCGGGGAGCTGTTTTTT
.	.	TRBJ2-5	TRBV5-1	CASSLPDSQETQYF	TGCGCCAGCAGCTTACCCGACTCCCAAGAGACCCAGTACTTC
TRBD1	.	TRBJ2-3	TRBV7-2	CASSSNRGYSWYF	TGTGCCAGCAGCTCGAACAGGGGATACTCGTGGTATTTT
TRBD1	.	TRBJ1-2	TRBV6-6	CASRTPEGANGYTF	TGTGCCAGTCGTACACCGGAGGGGGCTAATGGCTACACCTTC
.	.	TRBJ1-2	TRBV29-1	CSVEVWLTFYGYTF	TGCAGCGTTGAGGTGTGGTTAACATTCTATGGCTACACCTTC
.	.	TRBJ1-2	TRBV15	CATSRPDAYGYTF	TGTGCCACCAGCAGGCCAGATGCCTATGGCTACACCTTC
.	few	TRBJ1-1	TRBV7-9	CASSQGSGARTEAFF	TGTGCCAGCAGCCAGGGGTCAGGGGCCCGCACTGAAGCTTTCTTT
.	.	TRBJ1-2	TRBV27	CASSFLKGSYTF	TGTGCCAGCAGTTTTCTAAAAGGAAGCTACACCTTC
TRBD1	.	TRBJ2-1	TRBV7-2	CASSLGGTAHGAEQFF	TGTGCCAGCAGCTTAGGGGGGACAGCCCACGGGGCGGAGCAGTTCTTC
TRBD1	.	TRBJ1-2	TRBV29-1	CSVEPRRGLYGYTF	TGCAGCGTTGAACCACGCAGGGGGCTTTATGGCTACACCTTC
.	once	TRBJ1-2	TRBV30	CAWSVGQDIYGYTF	TGTGCCTGGAGTGTAGGGCAGGACATATATGGCTACACCTTC
TRBD1	.	TRBJ1-2	TRBV30	CAWTEGTEIYGYTF	TGTGCCTGGACCGAAGGGACAGAGATCTATGGCTACACCTTC
.	.	TRBJ2-7	TRBV11-2	CASSLDGPEQYF	TGTGCCAGCAGCTTAGATGGTCCCGAGCAGTACTTC
TRBD2	.	TRBJ2-5	TRBV7-6	CASSGISGGSGETQYF	TGTGCCAGCAGCGGGATTAGCGGGGGGTCGGGTGAGACCCAGTACTTC
.	.	TRBJ2-7	TRBV6-6	CASGPTAYEQYF	TGTGCCAGCGGACCGACCGCCTACGAGCAGTACTTC
TRBD2	.	TRBJ2-1	TRBV9	CASSFSGGAGEQFF	TGTGCCAGCAGCTTTAGCGGGGGGGCCGGTGAGCAGTTCTTC
.	.	TRBJ1-1	TRBV11-3	CASSFSRNTEAFF	TGTGCCAGCAGCTTTAGTAGGAACACTGAAGCTTTCTTT
.	.	TRBJ2-5	TRBV2	CASTTGQETQYF	TGTGCCAGCACCACAGGCCAAGAGACCCAGTACTTC
.	few	TRBJ1-1	TRBV7-9	CASGRLRGAEAFF	TGTGCCAGCGGCCGCTTACGAGGCGCTGAAGCTTTCTTT
TRBD1	few	TRBJ2-4	TRBV28	CASRQGNIQYF	TGTGCCAGCCGACAGGGTAATATTCAGTACTTC
.	.	TRBJ1-2	TRBV7-2	CASSRQKNYGYTF	TGTGCCAGCAGCCGTCAGAAAAACTATGGCTACACCTTC
TRBD1	.	TRBJ1-2	TRBV29-1	CSGWTGVYGYTF	TGCAGCGGTTGGACAGGGGTCTATGGCTACACCTTC
.	.	TRBJ1-6	TRBV7-9	CASSSSGQPNSPLHF	TGTGCCAGCAGCTCATCGGGCCAACCAAATTCACCCCTCCACTTT